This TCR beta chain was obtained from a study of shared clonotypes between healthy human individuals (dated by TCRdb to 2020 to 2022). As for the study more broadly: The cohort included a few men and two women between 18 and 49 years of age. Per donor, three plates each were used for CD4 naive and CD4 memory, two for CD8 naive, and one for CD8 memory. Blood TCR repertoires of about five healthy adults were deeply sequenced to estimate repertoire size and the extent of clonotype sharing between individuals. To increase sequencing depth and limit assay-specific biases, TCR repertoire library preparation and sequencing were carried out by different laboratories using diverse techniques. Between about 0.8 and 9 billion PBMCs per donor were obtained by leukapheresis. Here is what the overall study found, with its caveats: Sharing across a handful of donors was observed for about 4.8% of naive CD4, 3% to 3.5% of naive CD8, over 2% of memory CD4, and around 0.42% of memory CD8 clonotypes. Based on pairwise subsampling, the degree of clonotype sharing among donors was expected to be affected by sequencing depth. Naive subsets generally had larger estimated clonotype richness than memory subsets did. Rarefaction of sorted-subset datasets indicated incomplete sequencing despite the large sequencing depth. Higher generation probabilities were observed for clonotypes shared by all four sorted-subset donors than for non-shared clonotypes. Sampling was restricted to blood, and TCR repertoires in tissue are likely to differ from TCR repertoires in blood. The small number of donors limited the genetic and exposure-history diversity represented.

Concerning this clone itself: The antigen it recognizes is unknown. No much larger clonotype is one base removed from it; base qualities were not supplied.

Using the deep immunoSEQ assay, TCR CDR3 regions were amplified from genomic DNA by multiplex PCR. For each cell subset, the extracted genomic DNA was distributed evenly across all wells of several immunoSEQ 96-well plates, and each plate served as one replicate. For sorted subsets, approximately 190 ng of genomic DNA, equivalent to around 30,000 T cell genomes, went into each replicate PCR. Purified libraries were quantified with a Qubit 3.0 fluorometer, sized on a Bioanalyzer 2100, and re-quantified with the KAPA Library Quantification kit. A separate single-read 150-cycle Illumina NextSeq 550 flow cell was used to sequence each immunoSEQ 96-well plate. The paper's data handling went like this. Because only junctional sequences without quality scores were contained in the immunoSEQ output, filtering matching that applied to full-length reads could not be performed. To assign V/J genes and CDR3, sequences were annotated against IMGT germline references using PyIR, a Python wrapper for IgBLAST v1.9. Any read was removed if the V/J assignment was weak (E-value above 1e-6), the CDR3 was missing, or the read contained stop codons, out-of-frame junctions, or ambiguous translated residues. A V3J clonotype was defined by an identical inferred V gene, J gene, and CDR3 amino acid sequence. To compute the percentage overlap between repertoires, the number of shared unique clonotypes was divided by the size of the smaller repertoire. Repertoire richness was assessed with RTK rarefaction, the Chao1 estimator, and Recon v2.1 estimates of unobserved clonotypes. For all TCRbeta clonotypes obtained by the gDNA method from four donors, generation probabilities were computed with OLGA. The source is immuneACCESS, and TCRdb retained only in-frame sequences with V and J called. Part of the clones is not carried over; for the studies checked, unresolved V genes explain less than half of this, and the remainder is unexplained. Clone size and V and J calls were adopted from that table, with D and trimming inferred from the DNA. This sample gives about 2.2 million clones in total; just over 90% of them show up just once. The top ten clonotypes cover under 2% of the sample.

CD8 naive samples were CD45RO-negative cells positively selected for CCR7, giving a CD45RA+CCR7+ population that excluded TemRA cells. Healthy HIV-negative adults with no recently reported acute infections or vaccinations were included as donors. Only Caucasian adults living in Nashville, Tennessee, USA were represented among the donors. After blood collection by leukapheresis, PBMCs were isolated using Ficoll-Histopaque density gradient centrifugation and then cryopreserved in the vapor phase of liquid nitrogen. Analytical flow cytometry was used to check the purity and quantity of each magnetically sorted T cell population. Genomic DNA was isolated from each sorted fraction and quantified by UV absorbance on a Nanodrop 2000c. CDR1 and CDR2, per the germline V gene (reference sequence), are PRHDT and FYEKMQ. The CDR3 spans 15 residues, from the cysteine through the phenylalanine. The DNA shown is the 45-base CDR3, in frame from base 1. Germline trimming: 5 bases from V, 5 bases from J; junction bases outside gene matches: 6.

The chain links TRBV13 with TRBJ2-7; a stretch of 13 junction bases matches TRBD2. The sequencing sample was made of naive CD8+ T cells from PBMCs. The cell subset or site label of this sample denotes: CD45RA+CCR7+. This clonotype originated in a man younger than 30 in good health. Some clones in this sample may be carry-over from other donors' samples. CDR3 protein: CASSPGTSGTNEQYF. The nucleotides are TGTGCCAGCAGCCCGGGGACTAGCGGGACAAACGAGCAGTACTTC.